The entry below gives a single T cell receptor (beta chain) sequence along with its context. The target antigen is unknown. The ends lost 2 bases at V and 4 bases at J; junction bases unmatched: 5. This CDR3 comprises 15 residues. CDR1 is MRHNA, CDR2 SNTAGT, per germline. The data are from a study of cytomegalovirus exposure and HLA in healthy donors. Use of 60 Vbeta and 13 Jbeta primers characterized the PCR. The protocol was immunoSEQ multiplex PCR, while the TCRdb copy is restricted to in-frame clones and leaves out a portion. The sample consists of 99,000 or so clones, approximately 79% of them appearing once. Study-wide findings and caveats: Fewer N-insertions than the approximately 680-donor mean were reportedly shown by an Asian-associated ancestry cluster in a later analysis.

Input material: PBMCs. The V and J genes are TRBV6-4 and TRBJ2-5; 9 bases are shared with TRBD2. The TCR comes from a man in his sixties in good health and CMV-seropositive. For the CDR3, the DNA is TGTGCCAGCAGTGACACAGCGGGGGGCCCAGAGACCCAGTACTTC. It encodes CASSDTAGGPETQYF.